This TCR beta chain derives from a study of tumor-infiltrating lymphocytes in primary liver carcinoma. The CDR3 length is 16 residues. V lost 4 bases and J lost 9, with 25 bases in between. Germline CDR1 and CDR2: SEHNR and FQNEAQ (reference sequence). Researchers drew blood RNA from unsorted whole blood and extracted germline DNA as well. Making TCR beta cDNA involved roughly 0.55 ug total RNA and a constant-region primer. Three nested multiplex PCR rounds, a slightly modified ARM-PCR method, built the TCR beta libraries. PCR rounds one and two used TRBV1-TRBV30 forward primers with a C-beta reverse primer for around 9 cycles each. TCRdb re-analysed the multiplex PCR reads in MiXCR, keeping a single row per CDR3 protein. There are a few hundred thousand distinct CDR3 sequences in the sample; approximately 58% occur only once, and about 18% lies in the top ten. This clonotype was counted only a few times.

The sequence came from a woman in her twenties or thirties with primary liver carcinoma and hepatitis B virus infection. The chain is built from TRBV7-9 and TRBJ2-7; a possible D gene is TRBD2 (6 bases). The sample was peripheral blood. In nucleotides, the CDR3 is TGTGCCAGCAGCTCCCCGGTATCGGGACTCTATTCCGGGCAGTACTTC. Translation gives CASSSPVSGLYSGQYF.